A selection of T cell receptor beta chains follows, all from one sample in a study of identical twins. MiXCR was run by TCRdb on the 5' RACE reads, yielding one entry per CDR3 protein. The sample yields a few hundred thousand distinct CDR3 sequences, 24% seen once. This sample was also put to use in a study of T cells expressing NK-cell markers.

Sequencing was carried out using CD4+ T cells sorted from blood. All receptors derive from a woman under 30 in good health. CDR3s include the opening cysteine and the closing phenylalanine or tryptophan. A D gene is named only where the DNA matches it firmly. Clone size is not always given. Where it is, it says once, few, many or a class for expanded clones.

v_gene	j_gene	d_gene	abundance	CDR3nt	CDR3aa
TRBV12-3/TRBV12-4	TRBJ1-1	NA	NA	TGTGCCAGCAGTCCCTCAGTGGAGAACACTGAAGCTTTCTTT	CASSPSVENTEAFF
TRBV20-1	TRBJ2-1	TRBD2	NA	TGCAGTGCCGGGAGGTGGTTAGCGGGTAATGAGCAGTTCTTC	CSAGRWLAGNEQFF
TRBV20-1	TRBJ2-7	NA	once	TGCAGTGCTAGATTCAGGGTCAACGAGCAGTACTTC	CSARFRVNEQYF
TRBV18	TRBJ2-1	NA	NA	TGTGCCAGCTCATCTAACGGACCTGAGCAGTTCTTC	CASSSNGPEQFF
TRBV7-2	TRBJ2-5	NA	few	TGTGCCAGCAGCTCTACTGACGAAGAGACCCAGTACTTC	CASSSTDEETQYF
TRBV20-1	TRBJ2-5	NA	NA	TGCAGTGCTAGTTTTCTAGGGGAGTTAGGGACCCAGTACTTC	CSASFLGELGTQYF
TRBV5-1	TRBJ2-7	TRBD2	NA	TGCGCCAGCAGCTGGACTAGCGGGAACGAGCAGTACTTC	CASSWTSGNEQYF
TRBV29-1	TRBJ2-7	NA	NA	TGCAGCGTGGGGGGACGGATCTACGAGCAGTACTTC	CSVGGRIYEQYF
TRBV12-3/TRBV12-4	TRBJ1-1	TRBD1	NA	TGTGCCAGCAGTTTATCCTGGGGGACAGGGCTAGTTCCTGAAGCTTTCTTT	CASSLSWGTGLVPEAFF
TRBV12-3/TRBV12-4	TRBJ1-1	NA	few	TGTGCCAGCAGGGGCGCCGGACAGGAAGCTTTCTTT	CASRGAGQEAFF
TRBV4-3	TRBJ2-2	NA	few	TGCGCCAGCAGCCAAGATCCGGGGTCCGGGGAGCTGTTTTTT	CASSQDPGSGELFF
TRBV7-9	TRBJ1-1	NA	NA	TGTGCCAGCAGCTTGGGTACGTGGAAGGGCACTGAAGCTTTCTTT	CASSLGTWKGTEAFF
TRBV20-1	TRBJ2-3	NA	few	TGCAGTGCTAGAGATATAGGTGCGAATACGCAGTATTTT	CSARDIGANTQYF
TRBV12-3/TRBV12-4	TRBJ1-4	NA	few	TGTGCCAGCAGTTTTTGGCAGGAGGCTGAAAAACTGTTTTTT	CASSFWQEAEKLFF
TRBV20-1	TRBJ2-1	NA	few	TGCAGTGCATCGAAGGACTACAATGAGCAGTTCTTC	CSASKDYNEQFF
TRBV7-8	TRBJ2-3	TRBD1	NA	TGTGCCAGCAGCTTAGGTTGGCAGGGGGCTTCAGATACGCAGTATTTT	CASSLGWQGASDTQYF
TRBV6-2/TRBV6-3	TRBJ2-3	NA	few	TGTGCCAGCAATCGGACCCCATCGGCGTCGGGTACGCAGTATTTT	CASNRTPSASGTQYF
TRBV20-1	TRBJ2-5	TRBD2	NA	TGCAGTGCTATGAGCGGGGGAGAGACCCAGTACTTC	CSAMSGGETQYF
TRBV9	TRBJ2-3	NA	NA	TGTGCCAGCAGAGACACGGGGGATACGCAGTATTTT	CASRDTGDTQYF
TRBV4-2	TRBJ2-1	TRBD2	few	TGTGCCAGCAGCCAAGATTTTCGGGGACTAGCTGGCGGTGAGCAGTTCTTC	CASSQDFRGLAGGEQFF
TRBV12-3/TRBV12-4	TRBJ2-1	NA	few	TGTGCCAGCAGTTTGATGGAGGCCCCCAATGAGCAGTTCTTC	CASSLMEAPNEQFF
TRBV4-3	TRBJ2-1	NA	NA	TGCGCCAGCAGCCAAGCAGGTGACAATGAGCAGTTCTTC	CASSQAGDNEQFF
TRBV5-1	TRBJ2-2	TRBD1	NA	TGCGCCAGCAGCTTGTCGGGACAGGGGGGAAGGACCGGGGAGCTGTTTTTT	CASSLSGQGGRTGELFF
TRBV7-2	TRBJ1-2	NA	few	TGTGCCAGCAGCTTAGGACAGACCTCTAACTATGGCTACACCTTC	CASSLGQTSNYGYTF
TRBV7-2	TRBJ2-1	NA	NA	TGTGCCAGCAACCCCGGTGGCAATGAGCAGTTCTTC	CASNPGGNEQFF
TRBV4-3	TRBJ2-7	NA	NA	TGCGCCAGCAGCCTCGTAACAGGGCCTACTCCCTACGAGCAGTACTTC	CASSLVTGPTPYEQYF
TRBV30	TRBJ2-7	NA	NA	TGTGCCTTTCGGGGAGTGAGACCCTACGAGCAGTACTTC	CAFRGVRPYEQYF
TRBV6-5	TRBJ1-2	TRBD1	NA	TGTGCCAGCAGTTCCCTCGACAGGGTGTCATTGGGCTATGGCTACACCTTC	CASSSLDRVSLGYGYTF
TRBV5-1	TRBJ2-3	NA	few	TGCGCCAGCAGACCCGAGGCAACCACACACCCCACAGATACGCAGTATTTT	CASRPEATTHPTDTQYF
TRBV30	TRBJ2-4	NA	NA	TGTGCCTGGAGTTACGAAGCCAAAAACATTCAGTACTTC	CAWSYEAKNIQYF
TRBV12-3/TRBV12-4	TRBJ2-2	NA	few	TGTGCCAGCAGTTCACGGGCCTTAGGGAACACCGGGGAGCTGTTTTTT	CASSSRALGNTGELFF
TRBV12-3/TRBV12-4	TRBJ2-7	TRBD2	NA	TGTGCCAGCAGTTCCGGACTAGCGGGGCGCGAGCAGTACTTC	CASSSGLAGREQYF
TRBV11-1	TRBJ1-1	NA	few	TGTGCCAGCAGCTTAAGAACGTGGGAGAACACTGAAGCTTTCTTT	CASSLRTWENTEAFF
TRBV5-6	TRBJ2-1	TRBD2	many	TGTGCCAGCAGCTTAGGACTAGCCTACAATGAGCAGTTCTTC	CASSLGLAYNEQFF
TRBV20-1	TRBJ1-5	NA	NA	TGCAGTGCTGGTCTACTCAATCAGCCCCAGCATTTT	CSAGLLNQPQHF
TRBV20-1	TRBJ2-7	NA	many	TGCAGTGCTAGGGGTAGAGGGGGCTACGAGCAGTACTTC	CSARGRGGYEQYF
TRBV11-2	TRBJ2-1	TRBD2	few	TGTGCCAGCAGCTTAGATCTTTCAGCGGGGGGGAACAATGAGCAGTTCTTC	CASSLDLSAGGNNEQFF
TRBV12-3/TRBV12-4	TRBJ2-3	NA	few	TGTGCCAGCAGTTTTACGTGGGATACGCAGTATTTT	CASSFTWDTQYF
TRBV18	TRBJ2-7	NA	NA	TGTGCCAGCTCACCGACGCAGGGCTACGAGCAGTACTTC	CASSPTQGYEQYF
TRBV3-1	TRBJ2-7	NA	NA	TGTGCCAGCAGCCGGACACAGGAGGATTCCTACGAGCAGTACTTC	CASSRTQEDSYEQYF
TRBV20-1	TRBJ2-7	NA	NA	TGCAGTGCGAGGAGGGACACCGACTACGAGCAGTACTTC	CSARRDTDYEQYF